Below, 10 T cell receptor beta chains from the same sample are listed, as sequenced in a study of blood T cell repertoires in COVID-19. Sequencing was performed with immunoSEQ multiplex PCR; in TCRdb, only in-frame clones are kept and a portion is missing. The sample carries roughly 200,000 clones, approximately 78% recorded once. The specimen sequenced was PBMCs or T cells enriched from blood (not recorded which). The receptor source for this set is a man between 35 and 55 years old who had recovered from COVID-19.

The chain uses TRBV7-9 and TRBJ1-2, with D hard to call. The CDR3 has 14 residues. With 1 base removed from V and 0 bases from J, the gap between germline ends came to 6 bases. Looked up from germline, CDR1 is SEHNR and CDR2 is FQNEAQ (reference sequence). CDR3 bases: TGTGCCAGCAGCTTAGTTACTTCTAACTATGGCTACACCTTC. Its protein product is CASSLVTSNYGYTF.

The DNA of the CDR3 is TGTGCCAGCCTTCGGACAGGGAGGGCCTTCCTCGAACCCCAGCATTTT. It is translated as CASLRTGRAFLEPQHF. V is TRBV19 and J is TRBJ1-5, with 8 bases identical to TRBD1. CDR3 length: 16 amino acids. Germline lookup yields CDR1 LNHDA and CDR2 SQIVND (reference sequence). V lost 9 bases, J lost 10 bases, and 20 bases stayed unmatched.

V usage is TRBV29-1 and J usage is TRBJ1-2; D is possibly TRBD1 (6 bases). Germline CDR1 SQVTM, CDR2 ANQGSEA. CDR3 length equals 13 residues. Trimming removed 5 bases at V and 2 bases at J, with 12 bases between. The CDR3 nucleotides are TGCAGCGTTCTCAGACAGGAGAACTATGGCTACACCTTC. Translation gives CSVLRQENYGYTF.

The chain joins TRBV10-3 to TRBJ1-2; no firm D call. The CDR3 has 12 amino acids. Germline V gives CDR1 ENHRY, CDR2 SYGVKD. The V and J ends lost 1 base and 5 bases respectively, with 5 bases between them. CDR3 sequence (DNA): TGTGCCATCAGTGAGTACGGGTATGGCTACACCTTC. Translating gives CAISEYGYGYTF.

The chain combines TRBV6-6 with TRBJ1-2; TRBD1 matches 8 bases. CDR3 length: 14 residues. The germline gives CDR1 MNHNY, CDR2 SVGAGI (reference sequence). The junction had 4 bases not matched to a gene; V was cut back by 5 bases and J by 2 bases. The CDR3 spells CASSTQGANYGYTF. CDR3 bases: TGTGCCAGCAGTACTCAGGGGGCAAACTATGGCTACACCTTC.

The CDR3 region has the DNA TGTGCCAGCAGCGTAGCTCTCAAGGTGGCTAGCGGATACAATGAGCAGTTCTTC. Translation gives CASSVALKVASGYNEQFF. The chain carries TRBV9 and TRBJ2-1, with 7 nucleotides matching TRBD2. The CDR3 spans 18 residues. Germline CDR1 SGDLS, CDR2 YYNGEE. J was trimmed by 4 bases and V by 0 bases; bases with no gene match: 13.

The V call is TRBV6-5, the J call TRBJ1-2; 11 positions match TRBD1. The CDR3 extends over 15 amino acids. The trim removed 5 bases at V and 8 bases at J, leaving 10 bases unmatched. CDR1 and CDR2 from the germline V gene are MNHEY and SVGAGI. CDR3 DNA sequence: TGTGCCAGCAGTCCCCCGGGACAGGGGGGGCGAGGCTACACCTTC. Translation: CASSPPGQGGRGYTF.

The gene calls are TRBV27 and TRBJ2-7; possible D gene TRBD2, 5 bases. From germline, CDR1 is MNHEY and CDR2 SMNVEV (reference sequence). The CDR3 length is 15 residues. Trimming took off 4 bases at V and 2 bases at J, with 15 bases between the two ends. In nucleotides, the CDR3 is TGTGCCAGCAGTTCCCGATCCAGCGGAGCCTACGAGCAGTACTTC. Translation gives CASSSRSSGAYEQYF.

The rearrangement joins TRBV5-1 to TRBJ2-1; D is unclear. Per germline, CDR1 SGHRS and CDR2 YFSETQ. The CDR3 is 13 amino acids. V dropped 2 bases and J dropped 9 bases, with 12 bases sitting between them. The CDR3: CASSLVSLSEQFF. The CDR3 nucleotides read TGCGCCAGCAGCTTAGTTAGCCTCAGTGAGCAGTTCTTC.

The V gene is TRBV4-1, the J gene TRBJ1-3; D is unresolved. Trimming took off 0 bases at V and 0 bases at J, with 6 bases between the two ends. The CDR3 loop spans 15 amino acids. Germline V lookup: CDR1 MGHRA, CDR2 YSYEKL. CDR3 nucleotides: TGCGCCAGCAGCCAAGACAACGGCTCTGGAAACACCATATATTTT. Translating gives CASSQDNGSGNTIYF.